The source of this TCR beta chain is a study of PD-1 blockade in classical Hodgkin lymphoma. Study-wide findings and caveats: Nivolumab initiation under 1 year post-ASCT meant exclusion.

Concerning this clone: Antigen: not known.

Time point indicated: cycle 4 day 1 (C4D1), after six to seven weeks of nivolumab. Every single patient, without exception, relapsed after autologous stem cell transplantation, and brentuximab vedotin exposure varied. When best responses were assessed, they were complete response, partial response or progressive disease. With 2 bases removed from V and 2 bases from J, the gap between germline ends came to 10 bases. The germline V gene encodes CDR1 SEHNR and CDR2 FQNEAQ (reference sequence). The CDR3 is 15 residues long. The method was immunoSEQ multiplex PCR; TCRdb's version includes in-frame clones alone and lacks a portion of them. The sample shows just over 20,000 clones, over 70% of them seen only once.

The sequences come from peripheral blood mononuclear cells (PBMCs), collected before the fourth cycle of nivolumab. This clonotype was obtained from a human donor with classical Hodgkin lymphoma. This chain joins TRBV7-9 and TRBJ2-1, with D tentatively TRBD1 or TRBD2 (5 bases each). The CDR3 loop reads CASSLSGLPYNEQFF. The CDR3 DNA follows: TGTGCCAGCAGCTTATCGGGGCTACCCTACAATGAGCAGTTCTTC.